This T cell receptor (beta chain) was retrieved from a study of T cell responses to AZD1222 COVID-19 vaccine. The table came from immunoSEQ multiplex PCR; TCRdb's copy has only in-frame clones and leaves some out. The sample yields about 120,000 clones, 90% to 95% seen once. Remarks on this clone: The antigen is unknown.

Study observations and caveats: Regions left unmutated in variants are reportedly the target of nearly half of spike-specific TCRs.

The specimen was peripheral blood, collected 28 days after the second AZD1222 dose. This TCR derives from an adult who received the AZD1222 COVID-19 vaccine.

CDR3 in amino acids: CASSGTPTEGGEQFF. CDR3 bases: TGCGCCAGTAGCGGGACACCGACTGAGGGGGGTGAGCAGTTCTTC. This chain joins TRBV10-2 and TRBJ2-1; TRBD2 agrees at 8 bases. This CDR3 has 15 amino acids. Germline V gives CDR1 WSHSY, CDR2 SAAADI. After removal of 9 bases from V and 9 bases from J, the junction contained 16 bases not matched to a gene.